Listed below are T cell receptor beta chains from one sample, sequenced in a study of CD8+ T cells in alopecia areata. Data came from immunoSEQ multiplex PCR; TCRdb stores just in-frame clones and leaves some out. The sample includes approximately 180,000 clones, more than 60% of them seen just once. Specimen: CD4+ T cells sorted from blood, collected at week 0. Receptors originate from a human donor with alopecia areata. CDR3s include the opening cysteine and the closing phenylalanine or tryptophan. Fields, in order: V gene, J gene, clone size, D gene, CDR3 DNA, CDR3 protein. D genes are given only for firm matches. The size entry is marked missing in some rows and otherwise reads once, few, many or a size class.

v_call: TRBV6-5; j_call: TRBJ1-2; clone_size: -; d_call: -; cdr3_nt: TGTGCCAGCAGTCGAGACAGAATCTATGGCTACACCTTC; cdr3_aa: CASSRDRIYGYTF
v_call: TRBV6-6; j_call: TRBJ2-1; clone_size: -; d_call: -; cdr3_nt: TGTGCCAGCATGTCGTACAATGAGCAGTTCTTC; cdr3_aa: CASMSYNEQFF
v_call: TRBV4-3; j_call: TRBJ2-7; clone_size: -; d_call: TRBD1; cdr3_nt: TGCGCCAGCAGCCAAGATTACATGACAGGGAAGGACGAGCAGTACTTC; cdr3_aa: CASSQDYMTGKDEQYF
v_call: TRBV4-2; j_call: TRBJ1-2; clone_size: -; d_call: -; cdr3_nt: TGTGCCAGCAGCCAAGATCGGGTGGGGTATGGCTACACCTTC; cdr3_aa: CASSQDRVGYGYTF
v_call: TRBV6-5; j_call: TRBJ1-6; clone_size: -; d_call: -; cdr3_nt: TGTGCCAGCAGTAACGGGGGATCTAATTCACCCCTCCACTTT; cdr3_aa: CASSNGGSNSPLHF
v_call: TRBV9; j_call: TRBJ1-6; clone_size: once; d_call: -; cdr3_nt: TGTGCCAGCAGCACCGAGGCTAATTCACCCCTCCACTTT; cdr3_aa: CASSTEANSPLHF
v_call: TRBV18; j_call: TRBJ2-2; clone_size: -; d_call: -; cdr3_nt: TGTGCCAGCTCACCGGCGGGGAACACCGGGGAGCTGTTTTTT; cdr3_aa: CASSPAGNTGELFF
v_call: TRBV19; j_call: TRBJ1-5; clone_size: -; d_call: -; cdr3_nt: TGTGCCAGTAGCCCTACAGCTAATCAGCCCCAGCATTTT; cdr3_aa: CASSPTANQPQHF
v_call: TRBV5-6; j_call: TRBJ2-2; clone_size: -; d_call: TRBD2; cdr3_nt: TGTGCCAGCAGCTTGGGACTAGCGGAGGTCACCGGGGAGCTGTTTTTT; cdr3_aa: CASSLGLAEVTGELFF
v_call: TRBV5-6; j_call: TRBJ2-5; clone_size: -; d_call: TRBD1; cdr3_nt: TGTGCCAGCAGCTTGGGTGGGACAGTCCAAGAGACCCAGTACTTC; cdr3_aa: CASSLGGTVQETQYF
v_call: TRBV25-1; j_call: TRBJ2-3; clone_size: -; d_call: -; cdr3_nt: TGTGCCACTTCGACAGGCCTGGGGGGCACAGATACGCAGTATTTT; cdr3_aa: CATSTGLGGTDTQYF
v_call: TRBV18; j_call: TRBJ2-3; clone_size: -; d_call: -; cdr3_nt: TGTGCCAGCTCACCATCAGAAGATACGCAGTATTTT; cdr3_aa: CASSPSEDTQYF
v_call: TRBV9; j_call: TRBJ1-2; clone_size: -; d_call: -; cdr3_nt: TGTGCCAGCAGCGCGAACAACTATGGCTACACCTTC; cdr3_aa: CASSANNYGYTF
v_call: TRBV27; j_call: TRBJ2-7; clone_size: few; d_call: -; cdr3_nt: TGTGCCAGTCGACGGGACCCCGTCAACGAGCAGTACTTC; cdr3_aa: CASRRDPVNEQYF
v_call: TRBV25-1; j_call: TRBJ1-2; clone_size: -; d_call: -; cdr3_nt: TGTGCCAGCAGTGATACCATCAACTATGGCTACACCTTC; cdr3_aa: CASSDTINYGYTF
v_call: TRBV29-1; j_call: TRBJ1-4; clone_size: few; d_call: -; cdr3_nt: TGCAGCGTTAGACAGCATAATGAAAAACTGTTTTTT; cdr3_aa: CSVRQHNEKLFF
v_call: TRBV25-1; j_call: TRBJ2-7; clone_size: -; d_call: -; cdr3_nt: TGTGCCAGCAGTGTGGACTGGTACGAGCAGTACTTC; cdr3_aa: CASSVDWYEQYF
v_call: TRBV7-8; j_call: TRBJ2-3; clone_size: -; d_call: TRBD2; cdr3_nt: TGTGCCAGCAGCTCCATACCGGGACTAGCGACCACAGATACGCAGTATTTT; cdr3_aa: CASSSIPGLATTDTQYF
v_call: TRBV7-2; j_call: TRBJ2-6; clone_size: -; d_call: -; cdr3_nt: TGTGCCAGCAGCTTAGGTGGGACCTCTGGGGCCAACGTCCTGACTTTC; cdr3_aa: CASSLGGTSGANVLTF
v_call: TRBV25-1; j_call: TRBJ2-3; clone_size: -; d_call: TRBD1; cdr3_nt: TGTGCCAGCAGTGAATTGAGGGGACAGGGCGCAGATACGCAGTATTTT; cdr3_aa: CASSELRGQGADTQYF